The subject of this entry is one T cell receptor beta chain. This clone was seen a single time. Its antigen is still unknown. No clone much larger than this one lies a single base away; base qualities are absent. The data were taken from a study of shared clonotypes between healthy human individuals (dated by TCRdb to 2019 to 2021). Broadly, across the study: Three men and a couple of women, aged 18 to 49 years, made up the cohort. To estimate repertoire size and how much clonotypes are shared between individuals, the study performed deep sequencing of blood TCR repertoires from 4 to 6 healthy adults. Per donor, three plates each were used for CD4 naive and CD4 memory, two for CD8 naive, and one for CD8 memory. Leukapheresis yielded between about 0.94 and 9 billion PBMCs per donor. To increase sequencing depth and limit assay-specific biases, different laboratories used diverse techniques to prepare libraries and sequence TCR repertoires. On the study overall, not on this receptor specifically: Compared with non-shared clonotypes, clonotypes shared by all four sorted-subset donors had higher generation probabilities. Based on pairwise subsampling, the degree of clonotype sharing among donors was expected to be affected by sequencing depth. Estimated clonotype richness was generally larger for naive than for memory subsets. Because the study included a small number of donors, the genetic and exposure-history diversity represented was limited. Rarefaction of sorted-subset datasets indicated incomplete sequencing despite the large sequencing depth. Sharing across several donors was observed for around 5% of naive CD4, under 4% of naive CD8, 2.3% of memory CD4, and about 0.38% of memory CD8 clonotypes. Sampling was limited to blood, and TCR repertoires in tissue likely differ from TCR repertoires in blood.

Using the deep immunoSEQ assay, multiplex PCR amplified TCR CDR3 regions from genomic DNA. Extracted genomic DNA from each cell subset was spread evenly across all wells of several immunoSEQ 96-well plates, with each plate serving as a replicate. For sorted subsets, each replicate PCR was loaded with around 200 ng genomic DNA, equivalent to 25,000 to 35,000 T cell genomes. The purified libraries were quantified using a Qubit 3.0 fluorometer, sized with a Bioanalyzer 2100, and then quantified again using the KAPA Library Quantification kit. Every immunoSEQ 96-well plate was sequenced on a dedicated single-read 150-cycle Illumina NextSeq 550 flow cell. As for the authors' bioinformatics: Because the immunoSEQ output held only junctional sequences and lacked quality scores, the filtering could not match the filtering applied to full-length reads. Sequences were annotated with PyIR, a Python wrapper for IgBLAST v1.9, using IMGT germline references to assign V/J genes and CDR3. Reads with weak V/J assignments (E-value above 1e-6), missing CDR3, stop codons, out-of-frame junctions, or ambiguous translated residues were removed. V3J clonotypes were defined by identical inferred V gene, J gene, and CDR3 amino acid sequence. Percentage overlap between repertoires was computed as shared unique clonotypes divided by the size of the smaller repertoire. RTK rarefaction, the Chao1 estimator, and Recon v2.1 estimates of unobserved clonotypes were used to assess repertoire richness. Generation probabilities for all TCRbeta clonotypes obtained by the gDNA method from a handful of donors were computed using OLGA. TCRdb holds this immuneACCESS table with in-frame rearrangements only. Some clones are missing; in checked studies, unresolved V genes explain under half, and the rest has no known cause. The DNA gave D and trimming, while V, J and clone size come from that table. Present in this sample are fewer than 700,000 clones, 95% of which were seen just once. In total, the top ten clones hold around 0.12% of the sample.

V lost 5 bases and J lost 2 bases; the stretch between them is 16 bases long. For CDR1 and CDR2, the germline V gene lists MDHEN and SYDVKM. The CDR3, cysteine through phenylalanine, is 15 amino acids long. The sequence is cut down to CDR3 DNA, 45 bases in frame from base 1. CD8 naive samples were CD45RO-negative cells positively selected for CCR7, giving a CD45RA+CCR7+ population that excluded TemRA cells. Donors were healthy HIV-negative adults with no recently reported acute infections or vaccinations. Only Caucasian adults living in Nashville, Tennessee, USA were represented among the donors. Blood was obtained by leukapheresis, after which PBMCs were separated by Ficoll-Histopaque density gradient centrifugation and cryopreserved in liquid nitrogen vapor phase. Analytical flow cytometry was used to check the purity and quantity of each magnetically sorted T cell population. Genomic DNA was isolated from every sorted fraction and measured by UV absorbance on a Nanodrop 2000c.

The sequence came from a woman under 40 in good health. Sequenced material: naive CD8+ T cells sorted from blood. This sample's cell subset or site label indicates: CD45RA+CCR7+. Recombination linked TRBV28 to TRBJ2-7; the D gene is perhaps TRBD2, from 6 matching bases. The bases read TGTGCCAGCAGTCCTCCGGCGGGGCAAGCCTACGAGCAGTACTTC. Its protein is CASSPPAGQAYEQYF.